This T cell receptor beta chain comes out of a study of blood T cells in healthy people across ages. Each donor had roughly 10 milliliters of peripheral blood drawn. Isolating PBMCs gave at least 6 million of these cells per sample. Germline CDR1 reads SGHRS; CDR2 reads YFSETQ. The CDR3 has 14 amino acids. In its sample, this clonotype was seen many times. A junction end diverges from the germline sequence, so it may reflect a read error. A sample-barcoded 5' primer and a J-beta primer mix were used in a second PCR of roughly 7 to 11 cycles. Every molecule of cDNA carried a tag from a template-switch adaptor with 12 random nucleotides. TCRdb called the 5' RACE reads again in MiXCR, with one record for every CDR3 protein. The sample records about 840,000 distinct CDR3 sequences, almost 30% being singletons. These same records also appear under a second study, on T cells of mothers and their children. That study adds: Persistent microchimeric T cell clones were sought, and none were detected.

The gene calls are TRBV5-1 and TRBJ2-1; 11 nucleotides line up with TRBD2. This sequence originates from a woman in her forties in good health. The sequenced material came from blood. CDR3 protein: CASSTSGGYNEQFF. In DNA, the CDR3 is TGTGCCAGCAGCACTAGCGGGGGCTACAATGAGCAGTTCTTC.